This TCR beta chain was identified in a study of blood T cells in healthy people across ages. Study-wide points: Naive and antigen-experienced cells were not separated, limiting conclusive comparison. A strong correlation between TCR beta diversity and naive T cell percentage was seen. Age advanced and TCR beta diversity per million T cells fell, roughly linearly.

The CDR3 length is 16 residues. From germline, CDR1 is DFQATT and CDR2 SNEGSKA (reference sequence). Trimming took 0 bases from V and 2 from J; bases not matched to a gene: 6. With a J-beta primer mix and a sample-barcoded 5' primer, a second PCR ran about 7 to 12 cycles. TCRdb processed the 5' RACE reads anew with MiXCR; each CDR3 protein has one entry. The sample holds roughly 2 million distinct CDR3 sequences, just under 50% seen once. Remarks on this clonotype: As yet, its antigen is unknown.

Extraction of total RNA produced a minimum of 5.5 micrograms from each sample. This TCR derives from a woman aged 40 to 50 in good health. What was sequenced was blood. The rearrangement uses TRBV20-1 and TRBJ2-1, with 8 bases matching TRBD2. CDR3 sequence reads: CSARDSGEATYNEQFF. The CDR3, as DNA: TGCAGTGCTAGAGATAGCGGGGAGGCGACCTACAATGAGCAGTTCTTC.